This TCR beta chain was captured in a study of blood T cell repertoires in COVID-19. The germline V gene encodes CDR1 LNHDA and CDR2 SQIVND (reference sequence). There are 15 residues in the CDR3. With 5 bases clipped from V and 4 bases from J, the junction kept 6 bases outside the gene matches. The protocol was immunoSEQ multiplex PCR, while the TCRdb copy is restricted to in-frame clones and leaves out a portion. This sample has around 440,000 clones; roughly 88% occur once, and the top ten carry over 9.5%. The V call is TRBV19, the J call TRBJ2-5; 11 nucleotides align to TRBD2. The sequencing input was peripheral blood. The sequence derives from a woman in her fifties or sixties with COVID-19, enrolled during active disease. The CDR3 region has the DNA TGTGCCAGTAGTGCCTCCGGGACTAGCGGAGAGACCCAGTACTTC. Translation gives CASSASGTSGETQYF.